These 14 T cell receptor beta chains share one sample of origin, sequenced in a study of T-cell reconstitution after alpha-beta-depleted transplantation in children. The TCRbeta library incorporated unique molecular identifiers. TCRdb processed the PCR reads anew with MiXCR; each CDR3 protein has one entry. Counted here are about 400,000 distinct CDR3 sequences, around 21% occurring once; the ten biggest clones make up over 3.5%. Sequencing used PBMCs from the stem cell graft donor, obtained from the stem cell graft. Source of these receptors: a human donor who donated a stem cell graft to a child with acute myeloid leukemia.

This rearrangement joins TRBV4-1 to TRBJ2-1; 9 bases match TRBD2. Germline V lookup: CDR1 MGHRA, CDR2 YSYEKL. V was clipped by 5 bases and J by 3 bases; unmatched bases: 8. The CDR3 covers 16 residues. The DNA for the CDR3 is TGCGCCAGCAGCACCTCCTCGACTAGCGGCTACAATGAGCAGTTCTTC. This translates into CASSTSSTSGYNEQFF.

The J gene is TRBJ1-1, the V gene TRBV7-2; D not certain. Germline V CDR1 and CDR2: SGHTA, FQGNSA. The CDR3 sequence is 15 residues long. Trimming stripped 1 base from V and 3 bases from J, with 12 bases between. CDR3 protein: CASSLVVGIDTEAFF. CDR3 nucleotide sequence: TGTGCCAGCAGCTTAGTGGTGGGGATCGACACTGAAGCTTTCTTT.

The chain employs TRBV12-3 or TRBV12-4 and TRBJ2-1; 7 bases align to TRBD2. This CDR3 region has 16 residues. Trimming cost V 2 bases and J 9 bases; bases outside gene matches: 13. CDR3 bases: TGTGCCAGCAGTTTATCACGAGCGGGAAGAGAAGGTGAGCAGTTCTTC. Amino acid sequence: CASSLSRAGREGEQFF.

The chain joins TRBV24-1 to TRBJ2-3; 12 bases align to TRBD2. Germline values: CDR1 KGHDR, CDR2 SFDVKD. This CDR3 is built from 18 residues. With V trimmed by 4 bases and J by 2 bases, 9 bases remained unmatched. In DNA form, the CDR3 reads TGTGCCACCAGTGAACCGAGGACTAGCGGGAAGAACACAGATACGCAGTATTTT. It encodes CATSEPRTSGKNTDTQYF.

The chain joins TRBV28 to TRBJ1-2, with TRBD1 matching 8 bases. The CDR3 covers 15 residues. The V gene's germline CDR1 is MDHEN and CDR2 SYDVKM. V was pared by 5 bases and J by 2 bases, with 7 bases of the junction left unmatched. CDR3 coding DNA: TGTGCCAGCAGTCTAGGACAGGGAGGCAACTATGGCTACACCTTC. Amino acid sequence: CASSLGQGGNYGYTF.

This chain connects TRBV20-1 to TRBJ2-1, with D perhaps TRBD1 (6 bases). V shed 0 bases and J shed 3 bases, with 18 bases lying between them. Germline values: CDR1 DFQATT, CDR2 SNEGSKA (reference sequence). This CDR3 contains 17 residues. CDR3 in amino acids: CSARDPTGQRDYNEQFF. In DNA, the CDR3 is TGCAGTGCTAGAGATCCCACGGGACAAAGGGACTACAATGAGCAGTTCTTC.

The chain joins TRBV4-3 to TRBJ2-5, with D maybe TRBD2 (5 bases). This CDR3 has 15 amino acids. V lost 4 bases to trimming and J lost 5 bases, with 17 bases between them. CDR1 LGHNA and CDR2 YSLEER come from the germline V gene. CDR3 in amino acids: CASSPEVDGGETQYF. DNA of the CDR3: TGCGCCAGCAGCCCCGAAGTTGACGGCGGGGAGACCCAGTACTTC.

This clonotype has just a few counts. This chain uses TRBV6-1 with TRBJ1-4; D possibly corresponds to TRBD1 (5 bases). Germline loops: CDR1 MNHNS, CDR2 SASEGT. The CDR3 loop spans 16 amino acids. V was pared by 6 bases and J by 2 bases, with 16 bases between. In nucleotides, the CDR3 is TGTGCCAGCAGGAATGCAGTGGGGCGGACTAATGAAAAACTGTTTTTT. The encoded protein is CASRNAVGRTNEKLFF.

Only one count was recorded for this clonotype. CDR3 amino acids: CASSRDVSVYEQYF. For the CDR3, the DNA is TGTGCCAGCAGCCGGGACGTATCTGTCTACGAGCAGTACTTC. The chain joins TRBV5-6 to TRBJ2-7; the D gene could be TRBD1 or TRBD2 (5 bases each). CDR3 size: 14 residues. V lost 4 bases and J lost 3, with 14 bases in between. CDR1 and CDR2 (germline): SGHDT, YYEEEE.

This chain connects TRBV7-2 to TRBJ2-7, with D tentatively TRBD1 (5 bases). The CDR3 runs to 15 residues. Trimming shortened V by 1 base and J by 1 base, and 11 bases separated the two germline ends. Looked up from germline, CDR1 is SGHTA and CDR2 is FQGNSA. CDR3 DNA: TGTGCCAGCAGCTTAGGTCCAGGGTTGTCCTACGAGCAGTACTTC. This encodes CASSLGPGLSYEQYF.

This clonotype was observed a few times. The chain recombines TRBV15 with TRBJ2-7; 9 bases match TRBD2. CDR1 and CDR2 from the germline V gene are LNHNV and YYDKDF (reference sequence). V gave up 5 bases and J gave up 6 bases; unmatched junction bases: 11. The CDR3 has 15 residues. This chain's CDR3 is CATSPTRGGRVEQYF. The CDR3 DNA follows: TGTGCCACCAGCCCGACCAGGGGCGGGAGGGTCGAGCAGTACTTC.

This clonotype turned up a few times. This chain connects TRBV12-3 or TRBV12-4 to TRBJ2-5; D might be TRBD2 (6 bases). V lost 4 bases and J lost 2, with 11 bases in between. This CDR3 contains 14 residues. Here the CDR3 reads CASSSRLVQETQYF. As DNA, the CDR3 is TGTGCCAGCAGTTCCCGACTAGTGCAAGAGACCCAGTACTTC.

This clonotype was observed a handful of times. The gene calls are TRBV4-2 and TRBJ2-2; unclear D gene. Between the trimmed V and J ends, which lost 3 bases and 5 bases, there was a span of 7 bases. There are 13 residues in the CDR3. CDR1 and CDR2 from the germline V gene are LGHNA and YNFKEQ. The CDR3 region is CASSHPTTGELFF. The CDR3 coding sequence is TGTGCCAGCAGCCACCCGACAACCGGGGAGCTGTTTTTT.

This sequence joins TRBV28 and TRBJ2-2, with no clear D. Germline assignment: CDR1 MDHEN and CDR2 SYDVKM. V was pared by 6 bases and J by 4 bases, with 18 bases between. The CDR3 spans 16 residues. CDR3 sequence reads: CASSPPGLPGTGELFF. Here the CDR3 DNA reads TGTGCCAGCAGCCCCCCGGGCCTTCCGGGCACCGGGGAGCTGTTTTTT.